These 13 T cell receptor beta chains originate from one sample sequenced in a study of cytotoxic CD8 clonotypes in ibrutinib-treated CLL. Profiled with immunoSEQ multiplex PCR; TCRdb holds only in-frame clones, not every one. The sample has around 27,000 clones; approximately 71% are singletons. The starting material was PBMCs, obtained at disease progression, from a patient treated with ibrutinib. The receptors stem from a human donor with chronic lymphocytic leukemia.

The V call is TRBV7-8, the J call TRBJ2-7; maybe TRBD2 (6 bases). The CDR3 loop spans 15 amino acids. CDR1 and CDR2 from the germline V gene are SGHVS and FQNEAQ. Trimming removed 5 bases from V and 3 bases from J, with 17 bases in between. The CDR3 sequence: CASSPGGLRGYEQYF. The DNA for the CDR3 is TGTGCCAGCAGCCCTGGGGGTTTGCGGGGCTACGAGCAGTACTTC.

The genes are TRBV4-3 and TRBJ2-2; D might be TRBD2 (6 bases). Germline-derived CDR1 and CDR2 are LGHNA and YSLEER. This CDR3 has 15 residues. The V end lost 0 bases, the J end lost 9 bases, and 14 bases lay between the germline ends. The CDR3 loop is CASSQETEGGRELFF. CDR3 nucleotides: TGCGCCAGCAGCCAAGAGACGGAGGGTGGAAGGGAGCTGTTTTTT.

The sample holds a few counts of this clone. In DNA form, the CDR3 reads TGTGCCAGCAGTGAAGTATGGGGGATGAACACCGGGGAGCTGTTTTTT. Residues: CASSEVWGMNTGELFF. The rearrangement links TRBV6-1 to TRBJ2-2, with D perhaps assigned TRBD1 or TRBD2 (5 bases each). This CDR3 spans 16 amino acids. Looked up from germline, CDR1 is MNHNS and CDR2 is SASEGT. The V and J ends lost 1 base and 1 base respectively, with 10 bases between them.

V usage is TRBV7-3 and J usage is TRBJ1-5; no definite D call. Germline loops: CDR1 SGHTA, CDR2 FQGTGA. The CDR3 has 13 residues. Trimming stripped 2 bases from V and 1 base from J, with 3 bases between. The CDR3 loop is CASSLESNQPQHF. CDR3 DNA: TGTGCCAGCAGCTTAGAGAGCAATCAGCCCCAGCATTTT.

CDR3 residues: CASSARGKDTQYF. In nucleotides, the CDR3 is TGTGCCAGCAGCGCGAGGGGGAAAGATACGCAGTATTTT. The chain carries TRBV7-9 and TRBJ2-3; D is perhaps TRBD1 (6 bases). Trimming took 5 bases from V and 5 from J, leaving 11 bases between them. Germline CDR1 is SEHNR and CDR2 is FQNEAQ (reference sequence). The CDR3 is 13 residues long.

V gene TRBV9 combines with J gene TRBJ1-1; TRBD1 agrees at 7 bases. Per germline, CDR1 SGDLS and CDR2 YYNGEE. The ends lost 3 bases at V and 1 base at J; junction bases unmatched: 15. This CDR3 contains 18 residues. CDR3 amino acids: CASSAPGTASLTNTEAFF. The CDR3 region has the DNA TGTGCCAGCAGCGCCCCCGGGACAGCGAGTCTAACGAACACTGAAGCTTTCTTT.

The chain is built from TRBV28 and TRBJ1-1; weak D call: TRBD1 (6 bases). This CDR3 has 14 amino acids. Germline lookup yields CDR1 MDHEN and CDR2 SYDVKM. V lost 5 bases, J lost 2 bases, and 12 bases lay in between. The CDR3 protein is CASSTRGGNTEAFF. CDR3 nucleotide sequence: TGTGCCAGCAGTACCCGTGGGGGCAACACTGAAGCTTTCTTT.

The CDR3 DNA sequence: TGTGCCAGCAGCTCCGTAGGGTCTTATACAGATACGCAGTATTTT. Amino acid sequence: CASSSVGSYTDTQYF. J is TRBJ2-3 and V is TRBV9; D is unresolved. V was trimmed by 4 bases and J by 3 bases, leaving 15 bases between them. Germline CDR1 and CDR2: SGDLS and YYNGEE. This CDR3 is built from 15 residues.

The rearrangement links TRBV30 to TRBJ2-7, with 10 positions matching TRBD1. Germline CDR1 and CDR2: GTSNPN and SVGIG (reference sequence). J was trimmed by 2 bases and V by 1 base; bases with no gene match: 20. This CDR3 has 20 residues. The CDR3 sequence: CAWSAVLKIITGTGAYEQYF. The CDR3 coding sequence is TGTGCCTGGAGTGCAGTATTGAAAATTATCACCGGGACAGGGGCCTACGAGCAGTACTTC.

A few counts support this clone. J is TRBJ2-1 and V is TRBV11-2; weak D call: TRBD2 (7 bases). CDR3 size: 17 residues. V gave up 5 bases and J gave up 5 bases, with 22 bases separating them. CDR1 is SGHAT and CDR2 is FQNNGV in the germline V gene. The chain's CDR3 is CASSGRVGGGFNNEQFF. DNA for the CDR3: TGTGCCAGCAGCGGCCGGGTCGGCGGGGGCTTTAACAATGAGCAGTTCTTC.

The chain employs TRBV9 and TRBJ2-1, with D possibly TRBD2 on 7 matching bases. Trimming left V 6 bases short and J 5 bases short, with 15 bases between. The V gene's germline CDR1 is SGDLS and CDR2 YYNGEE. The CDR3 spans 14 residues. The CDR3 nucleotides are TGTGCCAGCACCTTAGGGGGGGCCCACAATGAGCAGTTCTTC. Its translation: CASTLGGAHNEQFF.

The gene calls are TRBV30 and TRBJ1-1, with TRBD1 identical over 7 bases. CDR1 is GTSNPN and CDR2 is SVGIG in the germline V gene (reference sequence). With 3 bases clipped from V and 1 base from J, the junction kept 11 bases outside the gene matches. The CDR3 runs to 16 residues. The CDR3 sequence is CAWRRPGDRENTEAFF. For the CDR3, the DNA is TGTGCCTGGAGACGCCCGGGGGACAGAGAGAACACTGAAGCTTTCTTT.

This clone was counted between two and nine times. The chain is built from TRBV9 and TRBJ1-2, with D possibly being TRBD1 (6 bases). V was clipped by 3 bases and J by 0 bases, with 12 bases between them. The CDR3 loop spans 15 amino acids. From germline, CDR1 is SGDLS and CDR2 YYNGEE. CDR3 nucleotides: TGTGCCAGCAGCGCTCCGGGGGCCACTAACTATGGCTACACCTTC. Amino acid sequence: CASSAPGATNYGYTF.